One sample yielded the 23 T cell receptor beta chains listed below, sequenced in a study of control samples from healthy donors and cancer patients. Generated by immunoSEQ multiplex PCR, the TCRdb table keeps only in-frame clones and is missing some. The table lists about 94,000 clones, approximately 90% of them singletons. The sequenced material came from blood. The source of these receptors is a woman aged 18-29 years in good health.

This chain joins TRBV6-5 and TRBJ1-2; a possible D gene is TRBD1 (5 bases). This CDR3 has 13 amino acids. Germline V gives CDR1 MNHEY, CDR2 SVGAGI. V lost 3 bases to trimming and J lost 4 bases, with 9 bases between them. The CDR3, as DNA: TGTGCCAGCAGTTATCCAGGGTCCTATGGCTACACCTTC. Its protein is CASSYPGSYGYTF.

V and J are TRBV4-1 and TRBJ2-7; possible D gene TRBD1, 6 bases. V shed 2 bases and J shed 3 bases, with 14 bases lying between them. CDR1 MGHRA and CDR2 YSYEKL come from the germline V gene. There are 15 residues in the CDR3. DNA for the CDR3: TGCGCCAGCAGCCAAACAGTGGACAGCTACTACGAGCAGTACTTC. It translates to CASSQTVDSYYEQYF.

As DNA, the CDR3 is TGTGCCAGCTCCCCTCGGACGGAGCCTAACACTGAAGCTTTCTTT. Its protein product is CASSPRTEPNTEAFF. This chain connects TRBV18 to TRBJ1-1; D not certain. Germline CDR1 KGHSH, CDR2 LQKENI. The CDR3 loop spans 15 amino acids. Trimming cost V 6 bases and J 2 bases, with 16 bases left between them.

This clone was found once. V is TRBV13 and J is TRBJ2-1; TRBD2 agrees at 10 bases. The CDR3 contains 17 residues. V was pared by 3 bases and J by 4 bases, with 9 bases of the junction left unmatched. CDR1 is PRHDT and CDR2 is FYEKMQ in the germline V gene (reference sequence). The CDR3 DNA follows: TGTGCCAGCAGCTTTTTAGCGGGGGGCTCCAAATACAATGAGCAGTTCTTC. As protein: CASSFLAGGSKYNEQFF.

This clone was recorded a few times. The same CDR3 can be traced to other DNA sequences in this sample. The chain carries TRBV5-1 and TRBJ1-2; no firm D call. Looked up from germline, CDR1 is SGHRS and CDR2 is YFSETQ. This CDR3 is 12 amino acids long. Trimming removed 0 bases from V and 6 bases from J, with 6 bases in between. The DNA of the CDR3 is TGCGCCAGCAGCTTGGCAGGAGATGGCTACACCTTC. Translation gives CASSLAGDGYTF.

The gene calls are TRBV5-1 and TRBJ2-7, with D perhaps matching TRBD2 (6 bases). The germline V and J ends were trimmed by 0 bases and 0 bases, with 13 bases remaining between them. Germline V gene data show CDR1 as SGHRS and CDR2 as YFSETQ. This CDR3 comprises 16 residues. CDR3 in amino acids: CASSLEARGSSYEQYF. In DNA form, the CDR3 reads TGCGCCAGCAGCTTGGAGGCGCGGGGTAGCTCCTACGAGCAGTACTTC.

In DNA form, the CDR3 reads TGCGCCAGCAGCTTGGAACTGGCTACCTACGAGCAGTACTTC. Protein: CASSLELATYEQYF. This chain uses TRBV5-1 with TRBJ2-7; D is ambiguous. Trimming shortened V by 0 bases and J by 2 bases, and 9 bases separated the two germline ends. This CDR3 region has 14 residues. The germline V gene encodes CDR1 SGHRS and CDR2 YFSETQ.

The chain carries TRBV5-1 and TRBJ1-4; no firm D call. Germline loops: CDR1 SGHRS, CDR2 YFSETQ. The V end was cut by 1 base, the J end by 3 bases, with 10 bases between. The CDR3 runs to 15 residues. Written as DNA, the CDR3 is TGCGCCAGCAGCTTGTACTCCGACCCTAATGAAAAACTGTTTTTT. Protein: CASSLYSDPNEKLFF. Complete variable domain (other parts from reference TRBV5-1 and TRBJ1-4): KAGVTQTPRYLIKTRGQQVTLSCSPISGHRSVSWYQQTPGQGLQFLFEYFSETQRNKGNFPGRFSGRQFSNSRSEMNVSTLELGDSALYLCASSLYSDPNEKLFFGSGTQLSVL.

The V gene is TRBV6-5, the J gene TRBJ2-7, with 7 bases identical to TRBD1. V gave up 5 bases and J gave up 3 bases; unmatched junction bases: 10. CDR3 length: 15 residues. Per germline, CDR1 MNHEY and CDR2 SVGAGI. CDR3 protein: CASSPTGVINYEQYF. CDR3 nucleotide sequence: TGTGCCAGCAGTCCCACAGGGGTGATAAACTACGAGCAGTACTTC.

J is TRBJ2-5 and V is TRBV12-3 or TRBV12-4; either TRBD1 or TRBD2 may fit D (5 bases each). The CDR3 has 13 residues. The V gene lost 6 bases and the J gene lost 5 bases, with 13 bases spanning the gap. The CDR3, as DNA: TGTGCCAGCAGCCTAATGGGGGAGGAGACCCAGTACTTC. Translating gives CASSLMGEETQYF.

CDR3 in amino acids: CASSSQQGAEAFF. CDR3 nucleotide sequence: TGTGCCAGCAGTTCCCAGCAGGGGGCTGAAGCTTTCTTT. The V call is TRBV6-5, the J call TRBJ1-1; 7 bases fit TRBD1. V was clipped by 4 bases and J by 6 bases; unmatched bases: 5. Germline CDR1 MNHEY, CDR2 SVGAGI. The CDR3 totals 13 residues.

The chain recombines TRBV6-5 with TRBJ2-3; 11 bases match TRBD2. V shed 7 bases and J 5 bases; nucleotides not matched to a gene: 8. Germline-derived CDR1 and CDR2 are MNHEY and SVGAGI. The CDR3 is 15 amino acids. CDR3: CASTPLAGEVDTQYF. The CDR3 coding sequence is TGTGCCAGCACCCCACTAGCGGGGGAGGTAGATACGCAGTATTTT.

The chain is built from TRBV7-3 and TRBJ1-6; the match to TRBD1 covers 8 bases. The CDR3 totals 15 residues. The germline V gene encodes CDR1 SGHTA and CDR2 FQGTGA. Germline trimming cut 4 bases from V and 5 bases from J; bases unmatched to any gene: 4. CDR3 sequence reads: CASSWTGPHNSPLHF. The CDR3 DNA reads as TGTGCCAGCAGCTGGACAGGGCCTCATAATTCACCCCTCCACTTT.

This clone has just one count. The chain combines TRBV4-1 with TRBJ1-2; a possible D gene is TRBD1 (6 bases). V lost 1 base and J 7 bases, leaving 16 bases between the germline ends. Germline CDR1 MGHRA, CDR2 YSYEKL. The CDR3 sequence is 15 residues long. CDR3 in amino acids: CASSQVTGGPAGYTF. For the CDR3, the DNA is TGCGCCAGCAGCCAAGTTACCGGGGGCCCGGCTGGCTACACCTTC.

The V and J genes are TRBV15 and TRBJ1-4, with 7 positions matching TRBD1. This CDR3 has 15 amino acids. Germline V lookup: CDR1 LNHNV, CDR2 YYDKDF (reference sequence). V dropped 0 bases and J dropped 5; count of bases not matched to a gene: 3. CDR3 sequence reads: CATSRDLDRNEKLFF. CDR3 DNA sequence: TGTGCCACCAGCAGAGATCTGGACAGGAATGAAAAACTGTTTTTT.

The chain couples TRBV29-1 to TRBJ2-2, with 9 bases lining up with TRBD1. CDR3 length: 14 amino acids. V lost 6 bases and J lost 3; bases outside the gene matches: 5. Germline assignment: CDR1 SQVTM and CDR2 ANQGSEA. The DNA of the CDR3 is TGCAGCGTGGATCGGACAGGGGACACCGGGGAGCTGTTTTTT. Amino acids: CSVDRTGDTGELFF.

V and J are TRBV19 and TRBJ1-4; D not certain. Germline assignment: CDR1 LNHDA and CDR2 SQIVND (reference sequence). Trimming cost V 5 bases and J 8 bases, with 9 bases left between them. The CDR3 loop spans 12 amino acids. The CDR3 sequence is CASSFSEEKLFF. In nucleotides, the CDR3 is TGTGCCAGTAGTTTTTCGGAAGAAAAACTGTTTTTT.

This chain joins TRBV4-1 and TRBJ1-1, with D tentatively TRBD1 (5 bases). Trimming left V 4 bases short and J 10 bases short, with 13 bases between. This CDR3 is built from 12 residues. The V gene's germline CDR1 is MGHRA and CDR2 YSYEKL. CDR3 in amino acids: CASSRDLSSAFF. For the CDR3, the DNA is TGCGCCAGCAGCCGGGACCTGTCTTCAGCTTTCTTT.

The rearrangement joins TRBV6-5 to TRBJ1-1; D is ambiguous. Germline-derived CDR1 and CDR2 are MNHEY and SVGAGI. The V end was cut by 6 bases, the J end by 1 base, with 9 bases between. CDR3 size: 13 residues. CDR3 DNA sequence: TGTGCCAGCAGCCGGACGGCGAACACTGAAGCTTTCTTT. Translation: CASSRTANTEAFF.

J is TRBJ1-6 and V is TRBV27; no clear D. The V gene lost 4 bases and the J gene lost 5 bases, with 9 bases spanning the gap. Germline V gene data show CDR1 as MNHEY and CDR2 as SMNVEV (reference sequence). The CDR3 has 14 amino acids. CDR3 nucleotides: TGTGCCAGCAGTTCCCCCGACAATAATTCACCCCTCCACTTT. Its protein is CASSSPDNNSPLHF.

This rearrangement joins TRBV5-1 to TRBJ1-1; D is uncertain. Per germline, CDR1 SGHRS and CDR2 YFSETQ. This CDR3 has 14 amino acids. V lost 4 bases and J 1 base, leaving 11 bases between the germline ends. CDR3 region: CASSPQVGNTEAFF. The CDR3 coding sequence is TGCGCCAGCAGCCCCCAGGTGGGGAACACTGAAGCTTTCTTT. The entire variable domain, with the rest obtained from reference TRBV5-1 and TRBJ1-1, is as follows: KAGVTQTPRYLIKTRGQQVTLSCSPISGHRSVSWYQQTPGQGLQFLFEYFSETQRNKGNFPGRFSGRQFSNSRSEMNVSTLELGDSALYLCASSPQVGNTEAFFGQGTRLTVV.

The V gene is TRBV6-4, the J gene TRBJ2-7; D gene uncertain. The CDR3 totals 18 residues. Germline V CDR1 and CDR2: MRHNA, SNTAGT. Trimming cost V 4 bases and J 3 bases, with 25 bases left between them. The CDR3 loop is CASSALGLKVIGGYEQYF. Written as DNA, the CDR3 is TGTGCCAGCAGTGCCTTGGGCCTCAAGGTTATAGGCGGCTACGAGCAGTACTTC.

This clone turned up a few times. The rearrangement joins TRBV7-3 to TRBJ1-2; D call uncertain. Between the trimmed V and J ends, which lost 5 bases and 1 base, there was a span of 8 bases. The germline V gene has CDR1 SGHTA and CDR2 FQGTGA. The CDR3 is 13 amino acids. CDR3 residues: CASSPYINYGYTF. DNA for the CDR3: TGTGCCAGCAGCCCATACATTAACTATGGCTACACCTTC.